The next 5 T cell receptor beta chains were all read from a single sample in a study of T cells in Graves' hyperthyroidism and ophthalmopathy. RNA transcripts were the template for amplifying TCR beta CDR3 regions. RT-PCR in the first round (using the HTBI primer set) targeted the TCR CDR3. TCRdb fed the multiplex PCR reads into MiXCR, producing one record per CDR3 protein. Of around 540,000 distinct CDR3 sequences in the sample, 46% were seen once. The material sequenced was peripheral blood or thyroid tissue (not recorded which). These receptors all come from a woman between 18 and 29 years old with Graves' hyperthyroidism.

The chain employs TRBV6-9 and TRBJ2-7; D is uncertain. The CDR3 extends over 15 amino acids. CDR1 and CDR2 from the germline V gene are MNHGY and SVAAGI. Trimming removed 0 bases at V and 3 bases at J, with 12 bases between. The CDR3 coding sequence is TGTGCCAGCAGTTATTCAATGAGTGGTAACTACGAGCAGTACTTC. Translated, it gives CASSYSMSGNYEQYF.

This clonotype has at least ten counts. This sequence joins TRBV29-1 and TRBJ2-2; TRBD2 aligns across 7 bases. CDR3 length: 15 residues. After removal of 1 base from V and 3 bases from J, the junction contained 5 bases not matched to a gene. The V gene's germline CDR1 is SQVTM and CDR2 ANQGSEA. The CDR3 loop reads CSVEATSDYTGELFF. CDR3 sequence (DNA): TGCAGCGTTGAAGCTACTAGCGATTACACCGGGGAGCTGTTTTTT.

This clonotype has just a few counts. The rearrangement joins TRBV19 to TRBJ1-1; D not resolved. This CDR3 has 14 residues. Germline assignment: CDR1 LNHDA and CDR2 SQIVND (reference sequence). V shed 4 bases and J shed 5 bases, with 14 bases lying between them. CDR3 bases: TGTGCCAGTAGTACTTACACGGGGAGTACTGAAGCTTTCTTT. This encodes CASSTYTGSTEAFF.

The sample holds a few counts of this clonotype. The V call is TRBV20-1, the J call TRBJ2-7, with 8 bases that match TRBD1. CDR3 size: 14 residues. Per germline, CDR1 DFQATT and CDR2 SNEGSKA (reference sequence). Trimming removed 2 bases from V and 3 bases from J; junction bases left unmatched: 6. The CDR3 protein is CSARSGQDYYEQYF. CDR3 in DNA: TGCAGTGCTAGATCGGGACAGGACTACTACGAGCAGTACTTC.

This clonotype was picked up many times. This chain links TRBV10-3 with TRBJ2-7; D remains unclear. This CDR3 comprises 15 residues. The V gene lost 3 bases and the J gene lost 3 bases, with 15 bases spanning the gap. The germline CDR1 and CDR2 sequences are ENHRY and SYGVKD. DNA for the CDR3: TGTGCCATCAGTGATTATCTTCGGGCAGGCTACGAGCAGTACTTC. Its translation: CAISDYLRAGYEQYF.